These 3 T cell receptor beta chains originate from one sample sequenced in a study of T-cell memory formation after mild COVID-19. TCRdb passed the 5' RACE reads through MiXCR, listing each CDR3 protein once. The sample lists approximately 480,000 distinct CDR3 sequences, 15% to 20% seen once, with more than 9% in the top ten. The material sequenced was PBMCs or a T cell subset sorted from them (not recorded which). The receptors derive from an adult woman who had mild COVID-19 (a few samples of this study predate the infection). Cell type and time point are not known.

The chain employs TRBV12-3 or TRBV12-4 and TRBJ1-5; 10 nucleotides agree with TRBD1. V lost 6 bases and J lost 5; bases outside the gene matches: 4. The CDR3 runs 14 residues. The CDR3, as DNA: TGTGCCAGCAGCCCTGGACAGGGGGATCAGCCCCAGCATTTT. Residues: CASSPGQGDQPQHF.

This clonotype came up a few times. The CDR3 sequence: CASSQERGSLEQFF. The CDR3 nucleotides read TGTGCCAGCAGCCAAGAAAGGGGGAGTCTCGAGCAGTTCTTC. This chain uses TRBV3-1 with TRBJ2-1, with TRBD1 as a possible D gene (6 bases). CDR1 LGHDT and CDR2 YNNKEL come from the germline V gene (reference sequence). The CDR3 has 14 amino acids. Trimming pared 0 bases from V and 10 bases from J, leaving 13 bases between.

V is TRBV3-1 and J is TRBJ2-4; D remains unclear. CDR3 length: 14 residues. Trimming removed 4 bases from V and 1 base from J, with 8 bases in between. The germline V gene has CDR1 LGHDT and CDR2 YNNKEL (reference sequence). The CDR3, as DNA: TGTGCCAGCAGCCCTAGTTGGGCCAAAAACATTCAGTACTTC. Its translation: CASSPSWAKNIQYF.